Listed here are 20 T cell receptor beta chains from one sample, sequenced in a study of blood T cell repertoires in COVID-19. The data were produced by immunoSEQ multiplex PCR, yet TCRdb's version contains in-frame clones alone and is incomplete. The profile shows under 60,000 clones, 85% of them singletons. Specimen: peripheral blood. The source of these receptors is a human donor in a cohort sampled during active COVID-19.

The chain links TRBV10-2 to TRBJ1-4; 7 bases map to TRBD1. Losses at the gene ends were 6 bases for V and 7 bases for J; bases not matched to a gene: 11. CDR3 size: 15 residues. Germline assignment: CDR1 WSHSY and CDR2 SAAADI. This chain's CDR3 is CASRMVLGGGEKLFF. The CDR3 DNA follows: TGCGCCAGCAGAATGGTATTAGGGGGCGGTGAAAAACTGTTTTTT.

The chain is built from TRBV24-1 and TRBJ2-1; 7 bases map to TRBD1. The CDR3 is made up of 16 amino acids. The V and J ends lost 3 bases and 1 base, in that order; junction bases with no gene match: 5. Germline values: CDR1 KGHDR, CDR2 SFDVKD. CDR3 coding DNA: TGTGCCACCAGTGATCGCCCGGACAGGTCCTACAATGAGCAGTTCTTC. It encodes CATSDRPDRSYNEQFF.

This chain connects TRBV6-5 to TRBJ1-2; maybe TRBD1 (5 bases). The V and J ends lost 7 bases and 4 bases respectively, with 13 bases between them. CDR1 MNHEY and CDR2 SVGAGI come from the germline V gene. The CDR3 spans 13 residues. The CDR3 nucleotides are TGTGCCAGCATGCCGCCGGGGGGCTATGGCTACACCTTC. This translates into CASMPPGGYGYTF.

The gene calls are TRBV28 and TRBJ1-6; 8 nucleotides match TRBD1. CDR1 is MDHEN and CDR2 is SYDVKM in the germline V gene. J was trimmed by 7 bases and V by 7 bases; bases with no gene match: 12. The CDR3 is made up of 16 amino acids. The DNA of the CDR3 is TGTGCCAGCACCCCATCTCCCAGGGGGCTGAATTCACCCCTCCACTTT. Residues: CASTPSPRGLNSPLHF.

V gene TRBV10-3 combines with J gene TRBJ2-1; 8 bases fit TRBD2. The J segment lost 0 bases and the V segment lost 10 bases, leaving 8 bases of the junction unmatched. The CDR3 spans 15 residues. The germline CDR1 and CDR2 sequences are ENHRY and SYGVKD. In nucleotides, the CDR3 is TGTGCCAGCTCACTAGCGGTGAGCTCCTACAATGAGCAGTTCTTC. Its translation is CASSLAVSSYNEQFF.

The CDR3 coding sequence is TGTGCCAGCAGCCGCAAGAGGGACAGGGATCAGGTCACAGATACGCAGTATTTT. This gives the protein CASSRKRDRDQVTDTQYF. The V gene is TRBV4-2, the J gene TRBJ2-3; TRBD1 aligns across 9 bases. CDR1 and CDR2 (germline): LGHNA, YNFKEQ. V gave up 4 bases and J gave up 2 bases; unmatched junction bases: 13. The CDR3 covers 18 residues.

As DNA, the CDR3 is TGTGCCAGCAGGGCAGGGGGCAACTATGGCTACACCTTC. This sequence encodes CASRAGGNYGYTF. V is TRBV2 and J is TRBJ1-2; 8 nucleotides agree with TRBD1. The CDR3 has 13 residues. Trimming removed 6 bases from V and 2 bases from J; junction bases left unmatched: 2. Per germline, CDR1 SNHLY and CDR2 FYNNEI.

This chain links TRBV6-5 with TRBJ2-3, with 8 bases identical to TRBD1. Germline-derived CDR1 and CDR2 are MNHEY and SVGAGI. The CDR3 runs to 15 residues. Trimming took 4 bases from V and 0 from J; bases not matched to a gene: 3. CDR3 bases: TGTGCCAGCAGTTGGACAGGGACTAGCACAGATACGCAGTATTTT. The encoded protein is CASSWTGTSTDTQYF.

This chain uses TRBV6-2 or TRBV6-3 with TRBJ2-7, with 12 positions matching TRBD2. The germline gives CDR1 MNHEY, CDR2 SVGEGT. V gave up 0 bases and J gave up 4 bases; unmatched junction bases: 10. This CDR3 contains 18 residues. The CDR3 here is CASSYSGRLAGGWYEQYF. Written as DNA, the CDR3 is TGTGCCAGCAGTTACTCGGGGCGGCTAGCGGGAGGGTGGTACGAGCAGTACTTC.

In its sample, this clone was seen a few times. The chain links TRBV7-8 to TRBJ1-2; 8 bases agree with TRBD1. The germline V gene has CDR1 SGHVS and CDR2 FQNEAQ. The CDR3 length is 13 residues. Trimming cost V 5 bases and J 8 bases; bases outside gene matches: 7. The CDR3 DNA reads TGTGCCAGCAGCCCGGACAGGGACGGCGGCTACACCTTC. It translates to CASSPDRDGGYTF.

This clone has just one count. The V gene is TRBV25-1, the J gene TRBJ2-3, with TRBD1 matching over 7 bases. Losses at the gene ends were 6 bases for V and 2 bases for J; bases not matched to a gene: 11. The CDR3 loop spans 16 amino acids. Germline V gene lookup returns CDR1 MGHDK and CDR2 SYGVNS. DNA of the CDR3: TGTGCCAGCAGCCATCCGACAGGGAAAGTCACAGATACGCAGTATTTT. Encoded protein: CASSHPTGKVTDTQYF.

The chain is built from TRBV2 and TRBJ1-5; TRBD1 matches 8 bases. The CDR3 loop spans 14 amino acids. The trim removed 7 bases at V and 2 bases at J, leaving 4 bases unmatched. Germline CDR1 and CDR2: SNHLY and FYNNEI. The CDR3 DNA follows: TGTGCCAGCACGGACAGGGTGGGCAATCAGCCCCAGCATTTT. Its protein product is CASTDRVGNQPQHF.

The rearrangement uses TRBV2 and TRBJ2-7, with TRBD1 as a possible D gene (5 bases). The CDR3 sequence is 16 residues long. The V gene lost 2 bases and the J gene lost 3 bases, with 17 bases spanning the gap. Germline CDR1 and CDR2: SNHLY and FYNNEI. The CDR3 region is CASSERGQGDVYEQYF. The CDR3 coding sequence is TGTGCCAGCAGTGAACGTGGGCAGGGTGATGTCTACGAGCAGTACTTC. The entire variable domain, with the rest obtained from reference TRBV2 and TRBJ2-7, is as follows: EPEVTQTPSHQVTQMGQEVILRCVPISNHLYFYWYRQILGQKVEFLVSFYNNEISEKSEIFDDQFSVERPDGSNFTLKIRSTKLEDSAMYFCASSERGQGDVYEQYFGPGTRLTVT.

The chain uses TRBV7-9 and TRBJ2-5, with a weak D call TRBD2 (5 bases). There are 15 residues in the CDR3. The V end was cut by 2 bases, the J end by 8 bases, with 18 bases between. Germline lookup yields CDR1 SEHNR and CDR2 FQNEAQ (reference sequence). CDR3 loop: CASSLSTRAVDTQYF. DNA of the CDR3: TGTGCCAGCAGCTTAAGCACTAGAGCTGTAGATACCCAGTACTTC.

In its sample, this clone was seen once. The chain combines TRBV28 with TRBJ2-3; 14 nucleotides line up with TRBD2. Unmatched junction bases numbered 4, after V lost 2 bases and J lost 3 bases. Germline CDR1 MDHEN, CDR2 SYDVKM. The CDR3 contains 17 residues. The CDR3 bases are TGTGCCAGCAGTTTACCGGGACTAGCGGGAGTGACAGATACGCAGTATTTT. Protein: CASSLPGLAGVTDTQYF.

DNA of the CDR3: TGTGCCAGCAGTTACTCTGGCAGGGGAGAAAAACTGTTTTTT. This translates into CASSYSGRGEKLFF. V gene TRBV6-5 combines with J gene TRBJ1-4; a weak D match, TRBD1 (6 bases). Germline V gene sequence: CDR1 MNHEY, CDR2 SVGAGI. V was pared by 0 bases and J by 8 bases, with 10 bases between. There are 14 residues in the CDR3.

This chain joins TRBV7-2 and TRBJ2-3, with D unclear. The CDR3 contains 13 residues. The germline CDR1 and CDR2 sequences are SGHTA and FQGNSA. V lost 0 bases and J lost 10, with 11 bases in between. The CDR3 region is CASSLARVEAQYF. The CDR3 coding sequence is TGTGCCAGCAGCTTAGCTAGAGTAGAAGCGCAGTATTTT.

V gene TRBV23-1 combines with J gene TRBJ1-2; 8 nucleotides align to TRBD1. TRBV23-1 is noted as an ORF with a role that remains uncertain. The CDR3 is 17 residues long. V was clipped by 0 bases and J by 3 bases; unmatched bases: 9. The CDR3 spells CASSQSETGDVDYGYTF. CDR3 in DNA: TGCGCCAGCAGTCAATCAGAGACAGGGGATGTTGACTATGGCTACACCTTC.

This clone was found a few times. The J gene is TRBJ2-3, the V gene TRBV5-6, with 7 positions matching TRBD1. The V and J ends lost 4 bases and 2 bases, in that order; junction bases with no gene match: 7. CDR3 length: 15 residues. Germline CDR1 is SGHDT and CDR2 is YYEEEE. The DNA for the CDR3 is TGTGCCAGCAGCCCGTGGACAGGACCCACAGATACGCAGTATTTT. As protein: CASSPWTGPTDTQYF.

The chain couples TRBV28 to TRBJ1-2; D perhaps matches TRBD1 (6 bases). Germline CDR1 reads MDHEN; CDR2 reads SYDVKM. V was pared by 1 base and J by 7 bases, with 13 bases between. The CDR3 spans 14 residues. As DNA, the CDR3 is TGTGCCAGCAGTTTATCGGTGTCAGGGGTTGGCTACACCTTC. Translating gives CASSLSVSGVGYTF.